Listed below are T cell receptor beta chains from one sample, sequenced in a study of blood T cell repertoires in COVID-19. The table came from immunoSEQ multiplex PCR; TCRdb's copy has only in-frame clones and leaves some out. The sample has around 140,000 clones; roughly 85% are singletons. The sequenced sample was peripheral blood. These receptors originate from a human donor with acute or convalescent COVID-19. The donor label of this sample is uncertain. The CDR3 runs from the conserved cysteine through the conserved F or W.

V gene	J gene	CDR3 protein
TRBV6-2/TRBV6-3	TRBJ1-1	CASSKLREDSTEAFF
TRBV18	TRBJ2-7	CASSPQGEPYEQYF
TRBV5-8	TRBJ2-6	CASSLRRASSSGANVLTF
TRBV7-2	TRBJ2-3	CASSLVVSSSADTQYF
TRBV19	TRBJ2-2	CASTFGRGALLFNTGELFF
TRBV18	TRBJ1-2	CASSPVDRNYGYTF
TRBV29-1	TRBJ1-2	CSVEDPQGPYGYTF
TRBV19	TRBJ1-5	CASTRAVGPGSNQPQHF
TRBV9	TRBJ2-7	CASSPRLAGYEQYF
TRBV5-4	TRBJ2-5	CASSSRTAQETQYF
TRBV7-6	TRBJ2-1	CASSTPGTSGRVSSYNEQFF
TRBV18	TRBJ1-5	CASSRKSGTGEIGHQPQHF
TRBV12-3/TRBV12-4	TRBJ2-1	CASSATSSQQFF
TRBV25-1	TRBJ2-1	CASGDRANEQFF
TRBV6-5	TRBJ1-6	CASSLMQGNNSPLHF
TRBV12-5	TRBJ1-5	CASGLGTVGNQPQHF
TRBV19	TRBJ1-1	CASSIPGGLTEAFF
TRBV7-9	TRBJ1-1	CASSSRRHAEAFF
TRBV7-2	TRBJ2-5	CASSPLGLAAPETQYF
TRBV30	TRBJ2-1	CAWSSLTYNEQFF
TRBV7-3	TRBJ2-5	CASSRGQGSPSETQYF
TRBV6-2/TRBV6-3	TRBJ1-5	CASSSAGYSNQPQHF
TRBV2	TRBJ2-3	CASSALAGGTDTQYF
TRBV5-1	TRBJ2-5	CASSAAGGQETQYF
TRBV19	TRBJ2-3	CASSPRVGSAQYF
TRBV9	TRBJ1-4	CASSVGGQTHNEKLFF
TRBV6-6	TRBJ2-2	CASSYQGWSTGELFF
TRBV27	TRBJ1-5	CASSSLGTGGHQPQHF
TRBV19	TRBJ2-2	CASALGSGTGELFF
TRBV7-3	TRBJ1-2	CASSPRGGGGYGYTF
TRBV10-3	TRBJ1-1	CASFRDRDTEAFF
TRBV19	TRBJ1-6	CASTPLLQGNSPLHF
TRBV9	TRBJ2-5	CASSVGLAGEETQYF
TRBV6-5	TRBJ1-6	CASSYSAGGYNSPLHF
TRBV5-1	TRBJ1-4	CASSPQGQDEKLFF
TRBV29-1	TRBJ1-2	CSVVAGGANYGYTF
TRBV28	TRBJ1-5	CASSSSQLGNQPQHF
TRBV30	TRBJ1-6	CAWSPQRSPNNSPLHF
TRBV19	TRBJ1-1	CASSSPGMNTEAFF
TRBV6-6	TRBJ2-1	CASSRGLAGGARSYNEQFF
TRBV3-1/TRBV3-2	TRBJ1-5	CASSQATGNSNQPQHF
TRBV4-3	TRBJ2-1	CASSQVSYNEQFF
TRBV4-3	TRBJ2-1	CASSQAPRGLNYNEQFF
TRBV27	TRBJ1-5	CASSFGQGGNQPQHF
TRBV18	TRBJ1-1	CASSQVRHTEAFF
TRBV5-6	TRBJ1-4	CASSLTGDSEKLFF
TRBV5-1	TRBJ1-6	CASSLDDRVQSPLHF